This T cell receptor beta chain was obtained from a study of cytomegalovirus exposure and HLA in healthy donors. As for the study in general: The roughly 120 validation repertoires used the same platform as the 550 to 850 first-cohort repertoires (as reported by a later analysis).

Findings and limits, study-wide: Across donors, most TCRs were seen rarely, yet some public ones were widespread.

Comment on this clone: Antigen specificity is unknown.

V trimming: 6 bases; J trimming: 0 bases; junction bases outside the gene matches: 12. Germline CDR1 reads LNHDA; CDR2 reads SQIVND (reference sequence). CDR3 size: 19 residues. Clones were read by immunoSEQ multiplex PCR, and TCRdb kept only the in-frame ones, dropping some. The sample shows about 330,000 clones, about nine tenths of them seen only once. The TCR was taken from a woman aged 18 to 35 in good health and CMV-seronegative. The rearrangement joins TRBV19 to TRBJ2-6, with 9 nucleotides matching TRBD2. The sequenced material came from PBMCs. The CDR3 sequence is CASRKRLAGEGSGANVLTF. The CDR3 nucleotides read TGTGCCAGTAGAAAAAGATTAGCGGGGGAAGGCTCTGGGGCCAACGTCCTGACTTTC.